Given below is one T cell receptor (beta chain) in context. No cognate antigen has been identified for it. Nothing much larger sits one base from this clone, and base qualities are not available. CDR1 and CDR2 are read off the germline V gene (reference sequence) as SGHKS and YYEKEE. Measured from the cysteine to the phenylalanine, the CDR3 is 16 residues long. CDR3 DNA only is kept here, 48 bases in frame from base 1. V loses 1 base of germline sequence and J loses 6 bases, and the interval between the two ends is 17 bases. Donors were patients with melanoma. These data originate in a study of CD4+ T cells in melanoma (dated by TCRdb to the early 2020s). Study-level background: Neoantigen-specific CD4+ T cells in human melanoma were investigated in the study.

Preparation of the library involved the immunoSEQ multiplex PCR assay. What TCRdb holds here is the immuneACCESS table cut down to in-frame rearrangements. Part of the clones is not present; checked against another copy, under half of the missing clones reflect an unresolved V gene, and the others are unexplained. The sample contains roughly 10,000 clones, roughly 62% of them found a single time. The ten largest make up roughly 15% of the sample. Overall study results and their limits: The report described a correlation between neoantigen-specific CD4+ T cells and the function of CD8+ T cells, macrophages and B cells. Diverse differentiation states were reported to be shown by neoantigen-specific CD4+ T cells in melanoma.

The material sequenced was cells from a culture (not recorded whether cultured in vitro). This TCR derives from a human donor with melanoma. The sequence links TRBV5-5 to TRBJ2-1; perhaps TRBD1 is the D gene, with 6 bases matching. The CDR3 protein sequence reads: CASSLFMWTEGNEQFF. The nucleotides are TGTGCCAGCAGCTTGTTTATGTGGACAGAAGGCAATGAGCAGTTCTTC.